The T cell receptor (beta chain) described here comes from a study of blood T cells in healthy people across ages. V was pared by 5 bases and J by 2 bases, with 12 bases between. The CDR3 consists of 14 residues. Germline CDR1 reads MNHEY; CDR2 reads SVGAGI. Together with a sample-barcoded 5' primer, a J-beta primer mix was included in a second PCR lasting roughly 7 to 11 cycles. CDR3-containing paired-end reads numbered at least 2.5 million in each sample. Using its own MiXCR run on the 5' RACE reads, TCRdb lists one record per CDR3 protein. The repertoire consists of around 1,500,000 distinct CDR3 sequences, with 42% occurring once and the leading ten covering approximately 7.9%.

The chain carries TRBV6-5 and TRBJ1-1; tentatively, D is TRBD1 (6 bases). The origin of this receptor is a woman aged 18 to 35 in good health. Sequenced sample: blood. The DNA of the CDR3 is TGTGCCAGCAGTCACGGGACACCCAACACTGAAGCTTTCTTT. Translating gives CASSHGTPNTEAFF.